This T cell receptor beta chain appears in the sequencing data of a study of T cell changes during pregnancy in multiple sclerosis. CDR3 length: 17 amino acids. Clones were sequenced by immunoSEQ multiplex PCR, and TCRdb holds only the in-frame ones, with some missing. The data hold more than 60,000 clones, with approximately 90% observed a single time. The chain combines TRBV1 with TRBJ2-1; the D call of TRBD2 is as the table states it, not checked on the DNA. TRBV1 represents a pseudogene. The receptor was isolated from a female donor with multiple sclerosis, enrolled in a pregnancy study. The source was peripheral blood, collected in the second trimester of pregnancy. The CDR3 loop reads CTSSHPGLAGDRGEQFF. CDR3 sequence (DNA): TGCACCAGCAGCCACCCCGGACTAGCGGGAGATAGGGGTGAGCAGTTCTTC.